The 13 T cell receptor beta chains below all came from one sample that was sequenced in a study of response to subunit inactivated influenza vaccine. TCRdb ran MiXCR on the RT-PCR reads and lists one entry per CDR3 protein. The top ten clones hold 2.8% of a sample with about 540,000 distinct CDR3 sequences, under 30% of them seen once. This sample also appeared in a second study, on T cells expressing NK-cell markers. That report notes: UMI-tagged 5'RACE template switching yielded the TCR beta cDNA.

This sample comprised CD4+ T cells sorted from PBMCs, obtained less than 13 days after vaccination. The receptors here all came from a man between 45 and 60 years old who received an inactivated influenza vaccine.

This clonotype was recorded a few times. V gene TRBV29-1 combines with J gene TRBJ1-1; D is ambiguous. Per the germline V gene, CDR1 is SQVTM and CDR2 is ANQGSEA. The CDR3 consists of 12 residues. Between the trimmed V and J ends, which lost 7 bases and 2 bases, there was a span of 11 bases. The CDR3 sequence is CSAALLNTEAFF. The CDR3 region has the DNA TGCAGCGCCGCTTTACTAAACACTGAAGCTTTCTTT.

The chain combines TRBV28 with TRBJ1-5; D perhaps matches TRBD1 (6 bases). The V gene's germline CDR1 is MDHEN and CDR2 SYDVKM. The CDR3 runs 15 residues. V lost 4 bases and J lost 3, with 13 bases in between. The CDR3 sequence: CASSSLDRVNQPQHF. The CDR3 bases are TGTGCCAGCAGTTCTTTGGACAGAGTCAATCAGCCCCAGCATTTT.

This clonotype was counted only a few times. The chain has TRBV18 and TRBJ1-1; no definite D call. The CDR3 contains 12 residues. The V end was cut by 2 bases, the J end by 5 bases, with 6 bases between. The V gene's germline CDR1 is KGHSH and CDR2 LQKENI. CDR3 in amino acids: CASSPGRTEAFF. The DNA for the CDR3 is TGTGCCAGCTCACCAGGGCGTACTGAAGCTTTCTTT.

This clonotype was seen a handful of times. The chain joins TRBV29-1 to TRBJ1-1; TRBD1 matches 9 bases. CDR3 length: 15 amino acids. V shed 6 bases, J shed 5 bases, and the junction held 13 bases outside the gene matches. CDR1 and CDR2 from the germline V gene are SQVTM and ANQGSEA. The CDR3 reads CSVATGTGSGTEAFF. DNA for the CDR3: TGCAGCGTCGCCACCGGGACAGGGAGCGGGACTGAAGCTTTCTTT.

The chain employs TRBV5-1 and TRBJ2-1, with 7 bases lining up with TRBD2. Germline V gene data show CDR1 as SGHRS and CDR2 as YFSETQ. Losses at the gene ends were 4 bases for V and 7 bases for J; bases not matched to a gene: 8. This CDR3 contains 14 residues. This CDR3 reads CASSRGSAGNEQFF. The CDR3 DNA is TGCGCCAGCAGCCGAGGATCAGCGGGGAATGAGCAGTTCTTC.

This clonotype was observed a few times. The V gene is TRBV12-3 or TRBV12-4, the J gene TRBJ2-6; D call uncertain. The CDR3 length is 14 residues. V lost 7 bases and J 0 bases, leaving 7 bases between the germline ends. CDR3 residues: CASMKGSGANVLTF. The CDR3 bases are TGTGCCAGCATGAAGGGCTCTGGGGCCAACGTCCTGACTTTC.

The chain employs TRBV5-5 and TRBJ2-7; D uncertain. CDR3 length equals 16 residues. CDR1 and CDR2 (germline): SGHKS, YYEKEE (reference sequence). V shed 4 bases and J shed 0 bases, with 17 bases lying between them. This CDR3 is CASSSIYGRYSYEQYF. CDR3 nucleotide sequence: TGTGCCAGCAGCAGTATTTACGGGCGTTACTCCTACGAGCAGTACTTC.

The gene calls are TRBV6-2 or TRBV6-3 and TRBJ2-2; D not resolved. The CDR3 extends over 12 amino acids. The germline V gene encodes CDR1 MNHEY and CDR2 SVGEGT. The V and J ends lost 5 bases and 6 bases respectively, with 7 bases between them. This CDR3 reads CASSNSPGELFF. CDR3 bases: TGTGCCAGCAGTAATAGCCCCGGGGAGCTGTTTTTT.

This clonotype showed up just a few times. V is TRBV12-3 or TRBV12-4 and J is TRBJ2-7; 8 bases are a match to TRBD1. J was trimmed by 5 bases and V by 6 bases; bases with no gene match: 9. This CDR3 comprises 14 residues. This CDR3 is CASRGRQGTHEQYF. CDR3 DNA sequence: TGTGCCAGCAGGGGTCGACAGGGGACCCACGAGCAGTACTTC.

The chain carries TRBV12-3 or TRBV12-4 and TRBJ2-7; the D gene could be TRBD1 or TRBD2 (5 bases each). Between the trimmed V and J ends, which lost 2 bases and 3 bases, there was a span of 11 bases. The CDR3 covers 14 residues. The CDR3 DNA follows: TGTGCCAGCAGTTTACGGGGCGGCCTCTACGAGCAGTACTTC. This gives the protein CASSLRGGLYEQYF.

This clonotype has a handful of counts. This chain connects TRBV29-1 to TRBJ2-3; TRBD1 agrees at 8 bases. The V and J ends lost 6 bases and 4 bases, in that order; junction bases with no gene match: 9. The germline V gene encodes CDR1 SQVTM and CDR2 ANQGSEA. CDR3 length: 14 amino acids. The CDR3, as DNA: TGCAGCGTCAGGACAGGGTCGCCGGCAGATACGCAGTATTTT. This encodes CSVRTGSPADTQYF.

For the CDR3, the DNA is TGTGCCAGCAGCCACGGGGATTCCCTTAGTGGAAGTTACGAGCAGTACTTC. This translates into CASSHGDSLSGSYEQYF. The chain links TRBV3-1 to TRBJ2-7, with D perhaps matching TRBD2 (5 bases). CDR1 is LGHDT, CDR2 YNNKEL, per germline (reference sequence). Trimming shortened V by 3 bases and J by 4 bases, and 22 bases separated the two germline ends. The CDR3 extends over 17 amino acids.

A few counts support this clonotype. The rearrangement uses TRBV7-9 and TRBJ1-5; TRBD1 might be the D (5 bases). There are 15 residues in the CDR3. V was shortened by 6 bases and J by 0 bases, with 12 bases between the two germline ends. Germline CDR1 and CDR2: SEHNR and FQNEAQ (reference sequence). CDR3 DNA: TGTGCCAGCAGTAGAGCAGGGAGTAGCAATCAGCCCCAGCATTTT. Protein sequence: CASSRAGSSNQPQHF. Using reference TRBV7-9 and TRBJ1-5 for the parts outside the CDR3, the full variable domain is DTGVSQNPRHKITKRGQNVTFRCDPISEHNRLYWYRQTLGQGPEFLTYFQNEAQLEKSRLLSDRFSAERPKGSFSTLEIQRTEQGDSAMYLCASSRAGSSNQPQHFGDGTRLSIL.